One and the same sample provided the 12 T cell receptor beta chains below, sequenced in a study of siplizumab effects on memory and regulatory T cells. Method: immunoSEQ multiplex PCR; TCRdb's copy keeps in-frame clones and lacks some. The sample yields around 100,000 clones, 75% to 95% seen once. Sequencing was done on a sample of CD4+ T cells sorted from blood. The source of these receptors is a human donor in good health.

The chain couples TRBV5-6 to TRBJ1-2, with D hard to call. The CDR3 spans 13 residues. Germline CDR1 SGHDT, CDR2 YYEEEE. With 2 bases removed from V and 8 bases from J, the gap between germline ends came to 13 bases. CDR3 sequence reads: CASSLELNSGYTF. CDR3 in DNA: TGTGCCAGCAGCTTAGAATTGAACAGCGGCTACACCTTC.

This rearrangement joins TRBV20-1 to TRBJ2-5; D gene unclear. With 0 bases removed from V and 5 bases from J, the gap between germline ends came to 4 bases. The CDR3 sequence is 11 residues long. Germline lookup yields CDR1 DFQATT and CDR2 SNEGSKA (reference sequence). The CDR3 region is CSARDYETQYF. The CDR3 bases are TGCAGTGCTAGAGATTACGAGACCCAGTACTTC.

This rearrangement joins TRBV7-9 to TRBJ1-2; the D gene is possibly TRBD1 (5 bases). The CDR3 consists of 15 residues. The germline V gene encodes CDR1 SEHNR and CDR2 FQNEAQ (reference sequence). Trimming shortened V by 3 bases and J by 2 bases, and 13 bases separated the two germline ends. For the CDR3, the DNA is TGTGCCAGCAGCTTCGAGTCCCGGGGCAACTATGGCTACACCTTC. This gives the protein CASSFESRGNYGYTF.

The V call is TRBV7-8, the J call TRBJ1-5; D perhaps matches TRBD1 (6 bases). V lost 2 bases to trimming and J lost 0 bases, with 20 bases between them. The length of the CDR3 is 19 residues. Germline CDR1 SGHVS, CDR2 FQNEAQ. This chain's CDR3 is CASSLKGGGGWFSNQPQHF. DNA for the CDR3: TGTGCCAGCAGCTTAAAGGGAGGAGGGGGGTGGTTTAGCAATCAGCCCCAGCATTTT.

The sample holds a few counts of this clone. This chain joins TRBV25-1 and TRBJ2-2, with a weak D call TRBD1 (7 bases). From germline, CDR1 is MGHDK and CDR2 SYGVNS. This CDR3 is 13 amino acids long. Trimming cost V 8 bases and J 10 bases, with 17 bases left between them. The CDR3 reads CASCGTVGVELFF. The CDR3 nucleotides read TGTGCCAGCTGCGGGACAGTCGGTGTGGAGCTGTTTTTT.

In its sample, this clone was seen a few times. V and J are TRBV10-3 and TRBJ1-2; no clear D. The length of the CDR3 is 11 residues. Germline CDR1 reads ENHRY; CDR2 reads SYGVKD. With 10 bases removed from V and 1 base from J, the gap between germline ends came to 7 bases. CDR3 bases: TGTGCCACCTCGGGTAACTATGGCTACACCTTC. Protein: CATSGNYGYTF.

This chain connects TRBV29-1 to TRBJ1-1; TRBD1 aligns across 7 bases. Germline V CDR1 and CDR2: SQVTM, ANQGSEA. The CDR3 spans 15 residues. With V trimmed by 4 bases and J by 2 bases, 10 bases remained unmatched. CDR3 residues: CSVVSRGIHNTEAFF. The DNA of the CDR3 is TGCAGCGTTGTTAGCAGGGGGATTCATAACACTGAAGCTTTCTTT.

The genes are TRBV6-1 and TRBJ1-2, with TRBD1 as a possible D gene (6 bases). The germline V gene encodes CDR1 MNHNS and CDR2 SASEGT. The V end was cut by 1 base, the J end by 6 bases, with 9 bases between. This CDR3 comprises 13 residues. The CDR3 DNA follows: TGTGCCAGCAGTGAAGGGAGGGGGGATGGCTACACCTTC. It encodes CASSEGRGDGYTF.

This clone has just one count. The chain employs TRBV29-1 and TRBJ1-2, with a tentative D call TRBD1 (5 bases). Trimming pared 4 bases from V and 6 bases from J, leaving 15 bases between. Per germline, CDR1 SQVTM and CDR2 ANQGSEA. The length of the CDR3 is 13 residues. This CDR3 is CSVGTSGFDGYTF. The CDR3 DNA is TGCAGCGTTGGCACCTCAGGGTTCGATGGCTACACCTTC.

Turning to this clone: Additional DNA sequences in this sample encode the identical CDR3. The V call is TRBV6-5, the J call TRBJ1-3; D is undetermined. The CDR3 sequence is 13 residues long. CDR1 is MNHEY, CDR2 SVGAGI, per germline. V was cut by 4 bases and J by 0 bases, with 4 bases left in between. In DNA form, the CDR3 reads TGTGCCAGCAGTTTTGGCTCTGGAAACACCATATATTTT. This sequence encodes CASSFGSGNTIYF.

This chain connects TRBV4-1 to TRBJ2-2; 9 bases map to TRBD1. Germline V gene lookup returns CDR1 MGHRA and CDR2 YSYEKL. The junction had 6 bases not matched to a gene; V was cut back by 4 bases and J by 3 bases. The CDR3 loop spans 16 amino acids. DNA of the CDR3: TGCGCCAGCAGCCTGGGGACAGGGAGTTACACCGGGGAGCTGTTTTTT. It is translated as CASSLGTGSYTGELFF.

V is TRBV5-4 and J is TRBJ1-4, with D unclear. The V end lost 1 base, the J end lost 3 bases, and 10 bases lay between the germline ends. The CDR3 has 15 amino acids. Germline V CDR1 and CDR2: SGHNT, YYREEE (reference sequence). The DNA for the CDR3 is TGTGCCAGCAGCTTGTTCAAGGGTGCTAATGAAAAACTGTTTTTT. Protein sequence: CASSLFKGANEKLFF.